This T cell receptor beta chain was sequenced during a study of T cells after yellow fever vaccination. In the study overall: With SMART-Seq v4 Ultra Low Input, the fractions containing low cell numbers were prepared. Study-level findings and limits: Clonotypes appearing in both CD4 and CD8 compartments existed, and their share was small. Repertoires sorted by FACS could include abundant clonotypes that are contaminants from the bulk population. Clones from primary vaccination mostly reappeared after the booster (96% CD4, approximately 88% CD8).

This clonotype was counted many times. Its target is unknown. One entry per CDR3 protein results from TCRdb running MiXCR on the 5' RACE reads. The top ten hold about 0.6% of the sample, which has 140,000 to 150,000 distinct CDR3 sequences, about 6.2% seen once. Germline V gene sequence: CDR1 SQVTM, CDR2 ANQGSEA. V was pared by 7 bases and J by 0 bases, with 6 bases between. This CDR3 region has 11 residues. The sequence was obtained from a man aged 25-40 years who received the YFV17D yellow fever vaccine. The chain uses TRBV29-1 and TRBJ1-1, with D maybe TRBD1 (6 bases). The sequences come from CD4+ T cells sorted from PBMCs, collected 10 days after the yellow fever booster vaccination. CDR3 sequence: CSDRVNTEAFF. The CDR3 DNA is TGCAGCGACAGGGTGAACACTGAAGCTTTCTTT.